This passage covers 9 T cell receptor beta chains from one sample sequenced in a study of T cell responses to AZD1222 COVID-19 vaccine. Assay used: immunoSEQ multiplex PCR; TCRdb lists only in-frame clones, some missing. The sample lists tens of thousands of clones; roughly 88% were seen once. Sequencing was performed on peripheral blood, taken 28 days after the second AZD1222 dose. These TCRs come from an adult who received the AZD1222 COVID-19 vaccine.

The chain carries TRBV3-1 (or the pseudogene TRBV3-2) and TRBJ1-1; D unclear. Trimming pared 3 bases from V and 0 bases from J, leaving 11 bases between. The CDR3 spans 15 residues. Looked up from germline, CDR1 is LGHDT and CDR2 is YNNKEL (reference sequence). For the CDR3, the DNA is TGTGCCAGCAGCCACCCGGACGGGATGAACACTGAAGCTTTCTTT. Translating gives CASSHPDGMNTEAFF.

The chain uses TRBV18 and TRBJ2-2; TRBD2 is a possible D gene (5 bases). V shed 3 bases and J shed 4 bases, with 15 bases lying between them. This CDR3 has 16 residues. Germline V gene sequence: CDR1 KGHSH, CDR2 LQKENI. DNA of the CDR3: TGTGCCAGCTCACCCTATGGCCTGGCGGGCACCGGGGAGCTGTTTTTT. Its translation: CASSPYGLAGTGELFF.

The genes are TRBV9 and TRBJ2-4, with D possibly TRBD1 on 6 matching bases. The CDR3 contains 14 residues. V was trimmed by 3 bases and J by 9 bases, leaving 16 bases between them. The V gene's germline CDR1 is SGDLS and CDR2 YYNGEE. The CDR3 bases are TGTGCCAGCAGCGCAACGACAGGTCCAGGCATTCAGTACTTC. This translates into CASSATTGPGIQYF.

The rearrangement uses TRBV7-2 and TRBJ2-1; the D gene is possibly TRBD2 (6 bases). The CDR3 has 14 residues. V was pared by 3 bases and J by 8 bases, with 14 bases between. Per germline, CDR1 SGHTA and CDR2 FQGNSA. CDR3 amino acids: CASSFQTSSDEQFF. The CDR3 coding sequence is TGTGCCAGCAGCTTCCAGACTAGTAGTGATGAGCAGTTCTTC.

The chain carries TRBV29-1 and TRBJ2-1; 9 nucleotides agree with TRBD1. Germline values: CDR1 SQVTM, CDR2 ANQGSEA. V was clipped by 4 bases and J by 7 bases; unmatched bases: 8. CDR3 size: 14 residues. The CDR3: CSVVSWTGANEQFF. Written as DNA, the CDR3 is TGCAGCGTTGTAAGTTGGACAGGGGCAAATGAGCAGTTCTTC.

The rearrangement links TRBV3-1 (or the pseudogene TRBV3-2) to TRBJ1-2; D call uncertain. Germline V gives CDR1 LGHDT, CDR2 YNNKEL (reference sequence). The CDR3 runs to 12 residues. V lost 1 base to trimming and J lost 8 bases, with 8 bases between them. The CDR3 DNA sequence: TGTGCCAGCAGCCAAGGGGCACGCGGCTACACCTTC. It specifies CASSQGARGYTF.

V usage is TRBV2 and J usage is TRBJ1-2; 9 bases match TRBD1. Germline V CDR1 and CDR2: SNHLY, FYNNEI. The CDR3 extends over 16 amino acids. V trimming: 6 bases; J trimming: 4 bases; junction bases outside the gene matches: 12. For the CDR3, the DNA is TGTGCCAGCAGGGGACAGGGAGAGTTTCGCGTCTATGGCTACACCTTC. This gives the protein CASRGQGEFRVYGYTF.

This rearrangement joins TRBV5-1 to TRBJ2-7, with TRBD2 identical over 7 bases. Germline CDR1 reads SGHRS; CDR2 reads YFSETQ. The V gene end was trimmed by 0 bases and the J gene end by 2 bases; junction bases not matched to a gene: 11. CDR3 length: 17 residues. CDR3: CASSLAAGDRGAYEQYF. In DNA form, the CDR3 reads TGCGCCAGCAGCTTGGCGGCGGGGGATAGGGGAGCCTACGAGCAGTACTTC.

J is TRBJ1-6 and V is TRBV7-2, with a possible D match to TRBD1 (6 bases). This CDR3 is built from 15 residues. Germline V gives CDR1 SGHTA, CDR2 FQGNSA. Trimming shortened V by 0 bases and J by 10 bases, and 13 bases separated the two germline ends. CDR3 DNA: TGTGCCAGCAGCTTAGCGCGGGGGCATGGATCACCCCTCCACTTT. This gives the protein CASSLARGHGSPLHF.